This T cell receptor beta chain is drawn from a study of shared clonotypes between healthy human individuals. Study-level findings and limits: Clonotype sharing across a handful of donors was observed for around 5% of naive CD4 clonotypes.

All of the donors resided in Nashville, Tennessee, and each was a Caucasian adult. Comment on this clone: What it binds is not known.

This CDR3 is 15 amino acids long. CDR1 is MNHEY, CDR2 SMNVEV, per germline (reference sequence). Trimming shortened V by 3 bases and J by 5 bases, and 13 bases separated the two germline ends. Libraries were prepared by immunoSEQ multiplex PCR; TCRdb keeps only in-frame clonotypes and omits some of them. This sample has some 2,400,000 clones, with roughly 95% found just once. Sequenced: naive CD4+ T cells sorted from blood. As to subset: CD45RA+ positively selected. The J gene is TRBJ2-2, the V gene TRBV27, with D unresolved. The sequence was collected from a man in his late teens or twenties in good health. The CDR3 nucleotides are TGTGCCAGCAGTTTCCTGACACCCAGTACCGGGGAGCTGTTTTTT. This translates into CASSFLTPSTGELFF.